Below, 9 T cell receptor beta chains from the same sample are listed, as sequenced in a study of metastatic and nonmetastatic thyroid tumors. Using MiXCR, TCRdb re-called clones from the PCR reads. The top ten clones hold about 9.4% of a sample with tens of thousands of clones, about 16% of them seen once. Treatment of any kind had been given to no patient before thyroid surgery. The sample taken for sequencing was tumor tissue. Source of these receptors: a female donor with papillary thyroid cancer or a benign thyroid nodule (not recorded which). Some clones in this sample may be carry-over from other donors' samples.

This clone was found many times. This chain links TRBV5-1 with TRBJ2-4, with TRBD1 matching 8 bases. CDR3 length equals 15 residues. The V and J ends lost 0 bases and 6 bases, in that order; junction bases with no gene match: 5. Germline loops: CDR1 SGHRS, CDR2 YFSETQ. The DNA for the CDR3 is TGCGCCAGCAGCTTGGGACAGGGGTCGGGAAACATTCAGTACTTC. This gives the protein CASSLGQGSGNIQYF.

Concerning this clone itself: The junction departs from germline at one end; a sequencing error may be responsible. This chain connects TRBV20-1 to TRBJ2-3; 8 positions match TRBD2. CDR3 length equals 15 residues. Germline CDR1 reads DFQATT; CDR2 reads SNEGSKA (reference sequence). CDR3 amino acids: CSAMRGGRSTHTQYF. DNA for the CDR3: TGCAGTGCTATGAGGGGCGGGAGGTCCACACATACGCAGTATTTT.

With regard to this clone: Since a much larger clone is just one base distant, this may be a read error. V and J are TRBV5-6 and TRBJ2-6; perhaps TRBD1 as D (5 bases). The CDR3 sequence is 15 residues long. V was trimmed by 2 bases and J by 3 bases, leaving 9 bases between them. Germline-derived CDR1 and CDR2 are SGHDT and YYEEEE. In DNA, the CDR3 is TGTGCCAGCAGCTTTCAGGGCATTGGGGCCAACGTCCTGACTTTC. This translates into CASSFQGIGANVLTF.

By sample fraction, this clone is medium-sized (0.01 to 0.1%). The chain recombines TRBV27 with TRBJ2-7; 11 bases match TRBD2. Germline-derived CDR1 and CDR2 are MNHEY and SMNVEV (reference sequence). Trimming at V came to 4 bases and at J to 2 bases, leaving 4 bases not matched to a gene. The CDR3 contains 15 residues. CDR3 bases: TGTGCCAGCAGTTCCCCGACTAGCGGGGCCTACGAGCAGTACTTC. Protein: CASSSPTSGAYEQYF.

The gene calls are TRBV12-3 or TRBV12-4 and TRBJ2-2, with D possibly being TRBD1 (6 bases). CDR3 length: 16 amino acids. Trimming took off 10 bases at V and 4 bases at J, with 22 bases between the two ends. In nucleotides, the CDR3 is TGTGCCAACAGGGTAGCGAGGGGACCGGTCACCGGGGAGCTGTTTTTT. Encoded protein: CANRVARGPVTGELFF.

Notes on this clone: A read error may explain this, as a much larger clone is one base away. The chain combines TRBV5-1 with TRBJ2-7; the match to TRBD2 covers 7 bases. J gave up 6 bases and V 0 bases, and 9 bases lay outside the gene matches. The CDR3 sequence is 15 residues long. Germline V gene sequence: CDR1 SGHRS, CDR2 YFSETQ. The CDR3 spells CASSLGWRAGSEQYF. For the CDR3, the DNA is TGCGCCAGCAGCTTGGGTTGGAGAGCGGGATCCGAGCAGTACTTC.

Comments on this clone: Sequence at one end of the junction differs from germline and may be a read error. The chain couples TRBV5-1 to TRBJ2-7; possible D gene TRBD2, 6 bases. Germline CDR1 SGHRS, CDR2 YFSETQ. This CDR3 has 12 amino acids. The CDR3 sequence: CSSPPGVHEQYF. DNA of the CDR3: TGCTCCAGCCCCCCGGGGGTCCACGAGCAGTACTTC.

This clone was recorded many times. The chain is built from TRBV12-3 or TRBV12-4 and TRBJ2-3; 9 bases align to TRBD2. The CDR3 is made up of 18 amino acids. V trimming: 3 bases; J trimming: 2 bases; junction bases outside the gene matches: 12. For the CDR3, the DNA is TGTGCCAGCAGTTTTATCAAGGCTAGCGGGGTACCCACAGATACGCAGTATTTT. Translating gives CASSFIKASGVPTDTQYF.

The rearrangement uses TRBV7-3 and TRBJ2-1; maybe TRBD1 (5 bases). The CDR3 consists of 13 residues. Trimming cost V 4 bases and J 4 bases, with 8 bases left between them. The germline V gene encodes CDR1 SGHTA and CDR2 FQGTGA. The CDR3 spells CASSSHRYNEQFF. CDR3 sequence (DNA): TGTGCCAGCAGCTCACACAGGTACAATGAGCAGTTCTTC.